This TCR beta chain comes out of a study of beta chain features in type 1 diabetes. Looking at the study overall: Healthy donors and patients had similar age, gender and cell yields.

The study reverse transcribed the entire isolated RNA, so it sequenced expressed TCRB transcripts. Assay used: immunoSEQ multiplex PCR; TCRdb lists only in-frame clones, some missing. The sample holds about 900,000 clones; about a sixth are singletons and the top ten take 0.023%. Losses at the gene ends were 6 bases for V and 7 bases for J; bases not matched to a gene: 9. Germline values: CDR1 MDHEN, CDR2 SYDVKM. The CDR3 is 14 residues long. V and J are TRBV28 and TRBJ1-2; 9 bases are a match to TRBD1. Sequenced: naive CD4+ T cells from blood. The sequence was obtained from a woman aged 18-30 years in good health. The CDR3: CASRRTGDLRGYTF. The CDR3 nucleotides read TGTGCCAGCAGGCGGACAGGGGATCTTCGTGGCTACACCTTC.